This note documents a single T cell receptor beta chain sequence. TCRdb's table, derived via immunoSEQ multiplex PCR, lists solely in-frame clones and lacks some. The sample shows more than 2,000,000 clones, roughly 92% of them seen only once. These data come from a study of shared clonotypes between healthy human individuals. The sample comprised naive CD4+ T cells sorted from blood. Subset defined: CD45RA+ positively selected. This clonotype was sampled from a man between 18 and 29 years old in good health.

The CDR3 coding sequence is TGTGCCAGCTCACCACGACAGGGGTCACCGAACACCGGGGAGCTGTTTTTT. Amino acids: CASSPRQGSPNTGELFF. The chain has TRBV18 and TRBJ2-2; the match to TRBD1 covers 8 bases. This CDR3 region has 17 residues. V dropped 1 base and J dropped 0; count of bases not matched to a gene: 4. Germline V gene sequence: CDR1 KGHSH, CDR2 LQKENI.